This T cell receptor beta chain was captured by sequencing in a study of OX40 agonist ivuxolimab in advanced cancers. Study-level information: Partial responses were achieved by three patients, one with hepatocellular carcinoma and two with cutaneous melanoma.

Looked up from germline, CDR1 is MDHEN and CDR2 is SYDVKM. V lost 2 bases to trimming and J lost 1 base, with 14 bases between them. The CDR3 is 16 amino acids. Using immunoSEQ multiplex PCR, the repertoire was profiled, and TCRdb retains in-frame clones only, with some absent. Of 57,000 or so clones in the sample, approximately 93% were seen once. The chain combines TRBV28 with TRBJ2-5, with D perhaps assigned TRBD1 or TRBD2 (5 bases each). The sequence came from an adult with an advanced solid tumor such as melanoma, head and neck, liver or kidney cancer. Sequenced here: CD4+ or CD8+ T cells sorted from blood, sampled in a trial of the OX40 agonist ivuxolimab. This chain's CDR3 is CASSLEGILVQETQYF. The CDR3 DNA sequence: TGTGCCAGCAGTTTAGAGGGGATTCTGGTCCAAGAGACCCAGTACTTC.